This T cell receptor (beta chain) was recovered during a study of shared clonotypes between healthy human individuals. Memory CD4+ cells were the fraction left after CD45RA+ naive selection. The repertoire was sequenced with immunoSEQ multiplex PCR; TCRdb's copy has only in-frame clones and lacks some. The table records about 2.3 million clones, 85% to 95% of them present only once. The CDR3 totals 16 residues. Germline assignment: CDR1 SGDLS and CDR2 YYNGEE. The V segment lost 3 bases and the J segment 7 bases; nucleotides outside the gene matches: 12. The rearrangement uses TRBV9 and TRBJ2-7, with 11 bases matching TRBD2. The sequence was obtained from a man aged 18 to 30 in good health. Some clones in this sample may be carry-over from other donors' samples. The sequenced sample consisted of naive CD4+ T cells from PBMCs. The subset denotes: CD45RA+ positively selected. The CDR3 sequence: CASSAGRLAGSGEQYF. The CDR3 bases are TGTGCCAGCAGCGCAGGCCGACTAGCGGGAAGTGGAGAGCAGTACTTC.